This TCR beta chain was recorded in a study of shared clonotypes between healthy human individuals. Per sorted-subset replicate PCR, input was around 200 ng DNA, representing tens of thousands of T cell genomes. The repertoire was sequenced with immunoSEQ multiplex PCR; TCRdb's copy has only in-frame clones and lacks some. The sample lists 600,000 to 800,000 clones, approximately 77% occurring once. The receptor's source is a woman aged 30 to 39 in good health. Source material: memory CD4+ T cells sorted from blood. As to subset: CD45RA-negative fraction.

The CDR3 reads CASSPAGRTNTGELFF. The CDR3, as DNA: TGCGCCAGCAGCCCAGCTGGAAGGACAAACACCGGGGAGCTGTTTTTT. The chain links TRBV5-1 to TRBJ2-2; tentative D call: TRBD1 (5 bases). The CDR3 runs 16 residues. CDR1 SGHRS and CDR2 YFSETQ come from the germline V gene. Trimming took 4 bases from V and 2 from J, leaving 15 bases between them.